This TCR beta chain was documented in a study of T cells in localized non-small cell lung cancer. Sequenced by immunoSEQ multiplex PCR; TCRdb stores in-frame clones only, minus some. This table holds around 1,500 clones, 20% to 30% found once. Study outcomes and limitations: Researchers found a median approximately 55 of the top 100 tumor clones in adjacent lung. Increased T cell density in blood showed an association with longer overall survival. Tumor showed lower T cell clonality than uninvolved adjacent lung, where it was highest.

Of note for this clone: As yet, its antigen is unknown.

V dropped 2 bases and J dropped 0 bases, with 4 bases sitting between them. Germline V gives CDR1 SGHNT, CDR2 YENEEA. The CDR3 is made up of 14 amino acids. This TCR was sampled from a woman aged 40-70 years with stage I squamous cell lung carcinoma. This rearrangement joins TRBV11-3 to TRBJ2-2; unclear D gene. The input for sequencing was normal lung tissue next to the tumor, taken before any cancer treatment. The CDR3 sequence is CASSLSPNTGELFF. The CDR3 bases are TGTGCCAGCAGCTTAAGCCCGAACACCGGGGAGCTGTTTTTT.